This paragraph covers one T cell receptor beta chain sequence. These data originate in a study of cytotoxic CD8 clonotypes in ibrutinib-treated CLL. Turning to the study itself: It was after a median about twelve months of treatment, range 6 to 36, that response samples were taken.

The protocol was immunoSEQ multiplex PCR, while the TCRdb copy is restricted to in-frame clones and leaves out a portion. The table lists around 250,000 clones, roughly 70% of them singletons. CDR3 size: 15 residues. Trimming took 1 base from V and 0 from J, leaving 9 bases between them. The germline gives CDR1 SGHTA, CDR2 FQGTGA. The clonotype comes from a human donor with chronic lymphocytic leukemia. The rearrangement links TRBV7-3 to TRBJ2-5; the D call may be TRBD1 or TRBD2 (5 bases each). The sample in question was PBMCs, obtained after 24 months of ibrutinib treatment. The CDR3 spells CASSLMGTHQETQYF. CDR3 nucleotides: TGTGCCAGCAGCTTAATGGGGACCCACCAAGAGACCCAGTACTTC.